This TCR beta chain came from a study of T cells in Graves' hyperthyroidism and ophthalmopathy. Study-wide results and limits: Researchers report that a 13 V-J model separated ophthalmopathy from stable hyperthyroidism.

As for this clonotype: Its antigen remains unknown.

The length of the CDR3 is 14 residues. Germline values: CDR1 MDHEN, CDR2 SYDVKM. V dropped 2 bases and J dropped 0 bases, with 5 bases sitting between them. At least 3 on the Clinical Activity Score was recorded for ophthalmopathy patients, who also had NOSPECS grade at least 4 and duration under 3 months. Based on clinical symptoms, serum thyroxine and TRAb, thyroid ultrasound and orbital computed tomography, diagnoses were reached. Amplified TCR beta CDR3 regions came from RNA transcripts. The TCR CDR3 was amplified in a first-round RT-PCR using the HTBI primer set. TCRdb passed the multiplex PCR reads through MiXCR, listing each CDR3 protein once. The sample lists hundreds of thousands of distinct CDR3 sequences, around 20% occurring once.

The chain links TRBV28 to TRBJ2-1; no reliable D call. The source is a man aged 25-45 years with Graves' ophthalmopathy. The source material was blood. The CDR3 DNA is TGTGCCAGCAGTTTACAGAGCTCCTACAATGAGCAGTTCTTC. Encoded protein: CASSLQSSYNEQFF.